This T cell receptor beta chain was profiled in a study of blood T cells in healthy people across ages. Next came a second PCR, run for about 6 to 11 cycles, which used a sample-barcoded 5' primer along with a J-beta primer mix. TCRdb reprocessed the 5' RACE reads with MiXCR, giving one entry per CDR3 protein. Found here are more than 650,000 distinct CDR3 sequences, over 20% of them singletons; the top ten hold about 22%. The V end lost 2 bases, the J end lost 0 bases, and 6 bases lay between the germline ends. The CDR3 is made up of 14 amino acids. Per germline, CDR1 LGHNA and CDR2 YSLEER. The specimen sequenced was blood. The genes are TRBV4-3 and TRBJ2-3, with D unclear. The sequence was obtained from a man between 65 and 85 years old in good health. The CDR3: CASSQIDSTDTQYF. Written as DNA, the CDR3 is TGCGCCAGCAGCCAAATTGACAGCACAGATACGCAGTATTTT.